The clone carrying this TCR beta chain was recorded only once. Its matching antigen is unknown. About 18-50 mg of tumor tissue was diced per sample. The record originates from a study of early stage breast cancer tumors. Study in general: Most of the 16 invasive tumors were ER+, PR+ and HER2-.

General observations from the study: Tumors had about 2.4-fold higher T cell density and higher clonality than adjacent normal breast tissue.

Per the germline V gene, CDR1 is SGDLS and CDR2 is YYNGEE. The V gene end was trimmed by 4 bases and the J gene end by 8 bases; junction bases not matched to a gene: 7. This CDR3 region has 15 residues. TCRdb keeps only in-frame clones here, not all; method: immunoSEQ multiplex PCR. The data hold 5,200 or so clones, with roughly two thirds observed a single time. The sample consisted of breast tumor tissue. This sequence originates from a person between 55 and 69 years old with breast cancer. The chain links TRBV9 to TRBJ1-4; TRBD1 aligns across 11 bases. CDR3 in amino acids: CASSSTGTGGEKLFF. Written as DNA, the CDR3 is TGTGCCAGCAGCTCCACCGGGACAGGGGGAGAAAAACTGTTTTTT.